This TCR beta chain was recorded in a study of regulatory T cells in long-lasting Graves disease. Study-wide results and caveats: Persistent disease preferred TRBV28, TRBJ1-2 and TRBJ2-5.

Time point of the sample: newly diagnosed GD, antithyroid drugs for less than 3 months. The authors made the TCR library using RNA they extracted from PBMCs. To note about this clonotype: No antigen is known for it.

Library construction for TCR beta used iRepertoire HTBI primers and Arm-PCR of CDR3 regions. TCRdb re-derived calls from the multiplex PCR reads in MiXCR, one entry per CDR3 protein. The data show hundreds of thousands of distinct CDR3 sequences, 16% seen once. The CDR3 has 17 amino acids. Trimming took 6 bases from V and 0 from J; bases not matched to a gene: 13. The germline CDR1 and CDR2 sequences are MNHEY and SMNVEV (reference sequence). This sample was shared with a second study, whose subject was T cells in Graves' hyperthyroidism and ophthalmopathy.

The chain joins TRBV27 to TRBJ1-2; 7 bases line up with TRBD1. The clonotype originates from a woman aged 25-40 years with Graves disease. The source was peripheral blood mononuclear cells (PBMCs), collected at new diagnosis, from a patient treated with antithyroid drugs. This CDR3 reads CASSPRWDSAANYGYTF. Here the CDR3 DNA reads TGTGCCAGCAGCCCTCGATGGGACAGCGCAGCTAACTATGGCTACACCTTC.